This section outlines one T cell receptor (beta chain) sequence together with its context. The germline V gene encodes CDR1 SGDLS and CDR2 YYNGEE. The CDR3 totals 16 residues. Trimming at V came to 1 base and at J to 4 bases, leaving 8 bases not matched to a gene. Profiling relied on immunoSEQ multiplex PCR, and the TCRdb table lists in-frame clones only, not all of them. The profile covers tens of thousands of clones, with about 82% appearing a single time and 9.6% taken by the ten largest. The data originate from a study of blood T cell repertoires in COVID-19. The chain combines TRBV9 with TRBJ2-3; 8 positions match TRBD2. The sequence came from a man aged 45-65 years with COVID-19, enrolled during active disease. The sample consisted of peripheral blood. The CDR3 nucleotides are TGTGCCAGCAGCGTATCCCCAGCGGGAGAATCAGATACGCAGTATTTT. Protein: CASSVSPAGESDTQYF.